The 6 T cell receptor beta chains presented below share a single source sample, sequenced in a study of human T cells and chemical hapten exposure. Extraction of total RNA was performed on unfractionated whole blood. As the library was built, unique molecular identifiers were attached to individual cDNA molecules. TCRdb re-analysed the reads in MiXCR, keeping a single row per CDR3 protein. The repertoire holds around 120,000 distinct CDR3 sequences, with over 7% as singletons. Sequencing was done on a sample of whole blood. These receptors originate from a human donor in good health. Some clones in this sample may be carry-over from other donors' samples.

This rearrangement joins TRBV12-3 or TRBV12-4 to TRBJ2-1; TRBD2 agrees at 9 bases. V shed 1 base and J 10 bases; nucleotides not matched to a gene: 5. This CDR3 region has 14 residues. The chain's CDR3 is CASSLGGRALEQFF. DNA of the CDR3: TGTGCCAGCAGTTTAGGCGGGAGGGCCTTGGAGCAGTTCTTC.

This clonotype has just a few counts. As DNA, the CDR3 is TGCGCCAGCAGCTTGGTGGTGGGGGCCGTCAATGAGCAGTTCTTC. Translating it yields CASSLVVGAVNEQFF. V usage is TRBV5-1 and J usage is TRBJ2-1, with D perhaps matching TRBD1 (6 bases). This CDR3 is built from 15 residues. V lost 0 bases, J lost 6 bases, and 13 bases lay in between. Germline V gene data show CDR1 as SGHRS and CDR2 as YFSETQ.

This clonotype appeared a few times. The V and J genes are TRBV20-1 and TRBJ2-1, with 9 bases matching TRBD2. Trimming removed 2 bases from V and 7 bases from J; junction bases left unmatched: 6. The CDR3 sequence is 14 residues long. Germline loops: CDR1 DFQATT, CDR2 SNEGSKA (reference sequence). CDR3 residues: CSARLAGRRNEQFF. Here the CDR3 DNA reads TGCAGTGCTAGACTAGCGGGACGTCGGAATGAGCAGTTCTTC.

This clonotype was observed a handful of times. This chain joins TRBV5-1 and TRBJ2-7; 7 positions agree with TRBD1. Germline V lookup: CDR1 SGHRS, CDR2 YFSETQ. V lost 4 bases and J lost 1; bases outside the gene matches: 5. The CDR3 is 14 residues long. CDR3 nucleotide sequence: TGCGCCAGCAGCCCGGACAGGATATCCTACGAGCAGTACTTC. As protein: CASSPDRISYEQYF.

The rearrangement links TRBV3-1 to TRBJ2-5; TRBD2 matches at 11 bases. The CDR3 is made up of 17 amino acids. V dropped 4 bases and J dropped 2; count of bases not matched to a gene: 9. In germline, CDR1 is LGHDT, CDR2 YNNKEL (reference sequence). Here the CDR3 DNA reads TGTGCCAGCAGCCGCCTAGCGGGAGGCCCCATTCAAGAGACCCAGTACTTC. This translates into CASSRLAGGPIQETQYF.

This clonotype has a count of ten or more. V and J are TRBV27 and TRBJ1-5; D gene uncertain. Trimming removed 0 bases from V and 6 bases from J, with 6 bases in between. The CDR3 totals 13 residues. Germline-derived CDR1 and CDR2 are MNHEY and SMNVEV (reference sequence). The CDR3 sequence: CASSLSGSQPQHF. CDR3 bases: TGTGCCAGCAGTTTATCGGGGTCTCAGCCCCAGCATTTT.